A selection of T cell receptor beta chains follows, all from one sample in a study of cytomegalovirus exposure and HLA in healthy donors. Assay: immunoSEQ multiplex PCR; the TCRdb copy retains only in-frame clones and omits some. The profile shows 85,000 to 130,000 clones, 78% of them singletons. The sequenced sample consisted of PBMCs. The receptors derive from a woman aged 40 to 50 in good health and CMV-seronegative. CDR3s include the opening cysteine and the closing phenylalanine or tryptophan. D genes are given only for firm matches. The size of a clone is reported for some rows only, either as once, few or many, or as a class for expanded clones.

>TRBD2|TRBJ2-1|TRBV7-9|-
CASSPTRTSGVYNEQFF
TGTGCCAGCAGCCCGACCCGGACTAGCGGGGTTTACAATGAGCAGTTCTTC
>TRBD1|TRBJ2-6|TRBV27|-
CASSSDRVGDSGANVLTF
TGTGCCAGCAGTTCAGACAGGGTGGGAGACTCTGGGGCCAACGTCCTGACTTTC
>-|TRBJ1-5|TRBV11-2|-
CASSSPPDSLNQPQHF
TGTGCCAGCAGCTCCCCGCCCGACAGCCTCAATCAGCCCCAGCATTTT
>TRBD1|TRBJ1-4|TRBV27|-
CASSSYGTAHQEKLFF
TGTGCCAGCAGTTCCTACGGGACAGCCCATCAAGAAAAACTGTTTTTT
>-|TRBJ1-2|TRBV9|-
CASSGTENYGYTF
TGTGCCAGCAGTGGTACAGAGAACTATGGCTACACCTTC
>TRBD1|TRBJ2-2|TRBV19|-
CASITGQALTGELFF
TGTGCCAGTATCACCGGACAGGCCCTAACCGGGGAGCTGTTTTTT
>TRBD1|TRBJ1-5|TRBV6-1|-
CASKKGTGGNQPQHF
TGTGCCAGCAAAAAAGGGACAGGGGGCAATCAGCCCCAGCATTTT
>TRBD1|TRBJ1-3|TRBV15|-
CATSGGGDRGIGNTIYF
TGTGCCACCAGCGGGGGGGGCGACAGGGGGATTGGAAACACCATATATTTT
>-|TRBJ1-1|TRBV5-1|-
CASSLQGTTIEAFF
TGCGCCAGCAGCCTGCAAGGGACAACTATTGAAGCTTTCTTT
>TRBD2|TRBJ2-7|TRBV7-9|-
CASSLFLAGVGTDEQYF
TGTGCCAGCAGCTTATTCCTAGCGGGAGTTGGGACGGACGAGCAGTACTTC
>-|TRBJ1-1|TRBV7-3|-
CASSLGGLSTEAFF
TGTGCCAGCAGCTTAGGAGGGTTGAGCACTGAAGCTTTCTTT
>TRBD1|TRBJ2-2|TRBV7-3|-
CASSLNRDRARTGELFF
TGTGCCAGCAGCTTAAATAGGGACAGGGCCCGCACCGGGGAGCTGTTTTTT
>-|TRBJ1-1|TRBV11-2|-
CASSLQMGAEAFF
TGTGCCAGCAGCCTTCAAATGGGGGCCGAGGCTTTCTTT
>-|TRBJ2-7|TRBV5-1|-
CASSLEGHTYEQYF
TGCGCCAGCAGCTTGGAGGGACACACCTACGAGCAGTACTTC
>TRBD2|TRBJ2-1|TRBV5-1|-
CASSLGLAGPHSEQFF
TGCGCCAGCAGCTTGGGACTAGCGGGACCCCACAGCGAGCAGTTCTTC
>-|TRBJ2-1|TRBV7-8|-
CASSSKSLGGEQFF
TGTGCCAGCAGCTCTAAATCCCTCGGCGGGGAGCAGTTCTTC
>-|TRBJ2-1|TRBV5-1|-
CASSSQGGEQFF
TGCGCCAGCAGCTCACAGGGCGGGGAGCAGTTCTTC
>TRBD1|TRBJ2-7|TRBV5-8|few
CASSLALGQGPLHEQYF
TGTGCCAGCAGCTTGGCCCTCGGACAGGGCCCCCTTCACGAGCAGTACTTC